The 29 T cell receptor beta chains below were found in one sample sequenced in a study of chemoradiotherapy in HPV16-positive cancers (dated by TCRdb to about 2022). Libraries were built with the immunoSEQ multiplex PCR assay. TCRdb took this table from immuneACCESS and kept in-frame rearrangements with V and J called. Such tables lack part of the clones; where checked against another copy, unresolved V genes explain under half of the gap, and the rest is unexplained. The sample table contains about 68,000 clones; only one count was recorded for around nine tenths of them. The ten largest clones capture just over 4% of the sample. The starting material was blood, obtained from a patient who underwent chemoradiotherapy. These receptors were collected from a human donor with HPV-associated anogenital cancer.

V gene TRBV29-1 combines with J gene TRBJ1-2; the D is unclear. With 0 bases removed from V and 7 bases from J, the gap between germline ends came to 6 bases. The CDR3 loop spans 11 amino acids. Germline loops: CDR1 SQVTM, CDR2 ANQGSEA. CDR3 coding DNA: TGCAGCGTTGAAGACCCGGGTGGCTACACCTTC. Amino acid sequence: CSVEDPGGYTF.

The chain recombines TRBV29-1 with TRBJ2-7; 8 nucleotides agree with TRBD2. The CDR3 covers 14 residues. Germline CDR1 SQVTM, CDR2 ANQGSEA. Losses at the gene ends were 2 bases for V and 7 bases for J; bases not matched to a gene: 10. For the CDR3, the DNA is TGCAGCGTTGAATTTAGCGGGAAATCCGAGGAGCAGTACTTC. This gives the protein CSVEFSGKSEEQYF.

V and J are TRBV25-1 and TRBJ2-5; TRBD1 might be the D (5 bases). Germline V gene lookup returns CDR1 MGHDK and CDR2 SYGVNS. CDR3 length: 14 amino acids. Trimming pared 2 bases from V and 5 bases from J, leaving 12 bases between. CDR3 DNA sequence: TGTGCCAGCAGTGAAATAGGCAGGGTGGAGACCCAGTACTTC. Protein sequence: CASSEIGRVETQYF.

This chain links TRBV5-6 with TRBJ2-1, with 9 bases lining up with TRBD2. With 4 bases clipped from V and 7 bases from J, the junction kept 6 bases outside the gene matches. CDR1 is SGHDT, CDR2 YYEEEE, per germline. The CDR3 totals 14 residues. CDR3 coding DNA: TGTGCCAGCAGCCTTAGCGGGAGAGTGAATGAGCAGTTCTTC. Its protein product is CASSLSGRVNEQFF.

The chain combines TRBV14 with TRBJ2-2; D uncertain. CDR1 and CDR2 (germline): SGHDN, FVKESK. The CDR3 spans 13 residues. V lost 1 base and J 6 bases, leaving 6 bases between the germline ends. CDR3: CASSQGFAGELFF. The CDR3, as DNA: TGTGCCAGCAGCCAAGGATTTGCCGGGGAGCTGTTTTTT.

The V gene is TRBV27, the J gene TRBJ2-3, with TRBD1 matching over 11 bases. The CDR3 length is 15 residues. The J segment lost 5 bases and the V segment lost 5 bases, leaving 6 bases of the junction unmatched. CDR1 and CDR2 (germline): MNHEY, SMNVEV (reference sequence). The CDR3 loop reads CASSRGQGARDTQYF. The CDR3 bases are TGTGCCAGCAGTCGCGGACAGGGGGCAAGAGATACGCAGTATTTT.

This clone was observed a few times. The V gene is TRBV19, the J gene TRBJ2-1, with D maybe TRBD2 (6 bases). The CDR3 runs 15 residues. V was cut by 0 bases and J by 5 bases, with 11 bases left in between. Germline V gene lookup returns CDR1 LNHDA and CDR2 SQIVND (reference sequence). In nucleotides, the CDR3 is TGTGCCAGTAGTATAGATCGGGGGACGAACAATGAGCAGTTCTTC. Protein sequence: CASSIDRGTNNEQFF.

This clone was observed a single time. The CDR3 loop is CASSSTGAVVSYGYTF. The CDR3 DNA follows: TGTGCCAGCAGTTCGACAGGGGCTGTAGTAAGCTATGGCTACACCTTC. The chain couples TRBV6-6 to TRBJ1-2, with 8 positions matching TRBD1. V lost 4 bases, J lost 4 bases, and 11 bases stayed unmatched. The CDR3 is 16 amino acids. Germline V CDR1 and CDR2: MNHNY, SVGAGI (reference sequence).

The rearrangement uses TRBV7-9 and TRBJ2-6; perhaps D is TRBD1 or TRBD2 (6 bases each). V lost 4 bases and J lost 0, with 19 bases in between. CDR1 and CDR2 (germline): SEHNR, FQNEAQ (reference sequence). The CDR3 loop spans 19 amino acids. The chain's CDR3 is CASSSMGGPEGSGANVLTF. CDR3 DNA sequence: TGTGCCAGCAGCTCTATGGGGGGCCCCGAGGGCTCTGGGGCCAACGTCCTGACTTTC.

The rearrangement joins TRBV4-1 to TRBJ2-7, with 11 nucleotides matching TRBD1. The CDR3 spans 15 residues. With 1 base clipped from V and 4 bases from J, the junction kept 3 bases outside the gene matches. Germline V lookup: CDR1 MGHRA, CDR2 YSYEKL. The CDR3 spells CASSQGDRGGYEQYF. CDR3 coding DNA: TGCGCCAGCAGCCAAGGGGACAGGGGGGGGTACGAGCAGTACTTC.

The chain recombines TRBV2 with TRBJ1-6, with 7 nucleotides matching TRBD1. There are 15 residues in the CDR3. V lost 3 bases, J lost 9 bases, and 8 bases stayed unmatched. CDR1 is SNHLY, CDR2 FYNNEI, per germline. In nucleotides, the CDR3 is TGTGCCAGCAGTGAGAGGACAGGCACCGGTTCACCCCTCCACTTT. The encoded protein is CASSERTGTGSPLHF.

CDR3 amino acids: CASSPGGPYGYTF. CDR3 coding DNA: TGTGCCAGCAGCCCCGGGGGGCCCTATGGCTACACCTTC. The gene calls are TRBV5-4 and TRBJ1-2; D may be TRBD1 (6 bases). CDR3 length equals 13 residues. Germline V gene data show CDR1 as SGHNT and CDR2 as YYREEE (reference sequence). V was shortened by 4 bases and J by 4 bases, with 11 bases between the two germline ends.

The chain recombines TRBV5-6 with TRBJ2-4; weak D call: TRBD1 (5 bases). Germline V gene sequence: CDR1 SGHDT, CDR2 YYEEEE. The CDR3 is made up of 14 amino acids. The V and J ends lost 1 base and 3 bases respectively, with 8 bases between them. The CDR3 bases are TGTGCCAGCAGCTTGTTAGGGGACAAAAACATTCAGTACTTC. Its translation: CASSLLGDKNIQYF.

The sample holds one count of this clone. The rearrangement joins TRBV11-2 to TRBJ1-1; D is unclear. CDR1 and CDR2 (germline): SGHAT, FQNNGV. Trimming left V 8 bases short and J 1 base short, with 17 bases between. This CDR3 region has 15 residues. CDR3 sequence: CASDPRRGKNTEAFF. CDR3 in DNA: TGTGCCAGCGACCCCCGTAGAGGGAAGAACACTGAAGCTTTCTTT.

This chain connects TRBV6-1 to TRBJ2-1; TRBD2 matches at 8 bases. The junction had 11 bases not matched to a gene; V was cut back by 4 bases and J by 9 bases. This CDR3 region has 15 residues. CDR1 is MNHNS, CDR2 SASEGT, per germline. CDR3 in DNA: TGTGCCAGCAGTGTTTCCAGCGGGAGTCACGGTGAGCAGTTCTTC. Its protein product is CASSVSSGSHGEQFF.

The chain links TRBV5-4 to TRBJ1-1, with a tentative D call TRBD1 (5 bases). The CDR3 runs 15 residues. Germline CDR1 reads SGHNT; CDR2 reads YYREEE (reference sequence). The V gene lost 5 bases and the J gene lost 3 bases, with 17 bases spanning the gap. The CDR3 region has the DNA TGTGCCAGCAGATCAAGCATCAGGGAGGACACTGAAGCTTTCTTT. Translating gives CASRSSIREDTEAFF. Together with reference TRBV5-4 and TRBJ1-1, the CDR3 gives the full variable domain: ETGVTQSPTHLIKTRGQQVTLRCSSQSGHNTVSWYQQALGQGPQFIFQYYREEENGRGNFPPRFSGLQFPNYSSELNVNALELDDSALYLCASRSSIREDTEAFFGQGTRLTVV.

This rearrangement joins TRBV6-1 to TRBJ2-1, with D tentatively TRBD1 (6 bases). V lost 7 bases to trimming and J lost 12 bases, with 16 bases between them. This CDR3 region has 12 residues. Germline CDR1 is MNHNS and CDR2 is SASEGT. The CDR3, as DNA: TGTGCCAGCAATAAAAACAGGGATCCGCAGTTCTTC. This translates into CASNKNRDPQFF.

The V and J genes are TRBV6-1 and TRBJ2-3; D unclear. The CDR3 has 15 residues. Per the germline V gene, CDR1 is MNHNS and CDR2 is SASEGT. Between the trimmed V and J ends, which lost 5 bases and 0 bases, there was a span of 12 bases. The CDR3 DNA is TGTGCCAGCAGTTTCGACCAATTGAGCACAGATACGCAGTATTTT. Amino acid sequence: CASSFDQLSTDTQYF.

The chain combines TRBV4-2 with TRBJ2-7, with no clear D. The germline CDR1 and CDR2 sequences are LGHNA and YNFKEQ. There are 16 residues in the CDR3. The ends were cut back, 0 bases at V and 6 bases at J, with 18 bases in the middle. The CDR3 DNA is TGTGCCAGCAGCCAAGAGAGGTGGAGCCAGGTCGGCGAGCAGTACTTC. This translates into CASSQERWSQVGEQYF.

The CDR3, as DNA: TGTGCCAGCAGTCGATACAGGGGTACCGGGGAGCTGTTTTTT. Translated: CASSRYRGTGELFF. The chain has TRBV5-6 and TRBJ2-2, with 7 bases that match TRBD1. The CDR3 extends over 14 amino acids. V gave up 5 bases and J gave up 5 bases; unmatched junction bases: 6. Germline CDR1 is SGHDT and CDR2 is YYEEEE.

The V and J genes are TRBV11-3 and TRBJ1-1; 8 bases agree with TRBD1. Trimming removed 4 bases from V and 4 bases from J; junction bases left unmatched: 8. The CDR3 is 15 residues long. Germline values: CDR1 SGHNT, CDR2 YENEEA. The DNA for the CDR3 is TGTGCCAGCAGCTCCGGACAGGGTATGGGCACTGAAGCTTTCTTT. It yields the protein CASSSGQGMGTEAFF.

The chain couples TRBV11-3 to TRBJ2-1, with D perhaps TRBD2 (6 bases). V was cut by 2 bases and J by 4 bases, with 15 bases left in between. The germline V gene encodes CDR1 SGHNT and CDR2 YENEEA. The CDR3 is 16 amino acids. CDR3 amino acids: CASSLNPSGLYNEQFF. In DNA, the CDR3 is TGTGCCAGCAGCTTAAATCCAAGCGGACTATACAATGAGCAGTTCTTC.

The chain has TRBV5-1 and TRBJ2-5; D possibly matches TRBD1 or TRBD2 (5 bases each). CDR1 SGHRS and CDR2 YFSETQ come from the germline V gene. CDR3 length: 14 amino acids. Trimming shortened V by 4 bases and J by 4 bases, and 14 bases separated the two germline ends. The chain's CDR3 is CASSTGTYRETQYF. For the CDR3, the DNA is TGCGCCAGCAGCACGGGGACGTACCGAGAGACCCAGTACTTC.

The J gene is TRBJ2-3, the V gene TRBV5-1; 9 nucleotides align to TRBD1. This CDR3 contains 15 residues. J was trimmed by 2 bases and V by 6 bases; bases with no gene match: 7. Germline V gene sequence: CDR1 SGHRS, CDR2 YFSETQ. The CDR3 region has the DNA TGCGCCAGCACCTTACAGGGGGCTATCACAGATACGCAGTATTTT. This translates into CASTLQGAITDTQYF.

The V gene is TRBV15, the J gene TRBJ1-3; possibly TRBD1 for D (5 bases). Germline V gene data show CDR1 as LNHNV and CDR2 as YYDKDF (reference sequence). The CDR3 is 15 residues long. V was shortened by 1 base and J by 4 bases, with 11 bases between the two germline ends. CDR3 coding DNA: TGTGCCACCAGCAGAGGTCGGGGGTTCGGAAACACCATATATTTT. It encodes CATSRGRGFGNTIYF.

CDR3: CASSLQGAGGGAEAFF. CDR3 DNA sequence: TGTGCCAGCAGCCTCCAGGGCGCTGGGGGAGGCGCTGAAGCTTTCTTT. The chain combines TRBV5-6 with TRBJ1-1; D is possibly TRBD1 (5 bases). The germline V and J ends were trimmed by 4 bases and 6 bases, with 22 bases remaining between them. Per germline, CDR1 SGHDT and CDR2 YYEEEE. This CDR3 spans 16 amino acids. The variable domain in full, with the rest retrieved from reference TRBV5-6 and TRBJ1-1, is DAGVTQSPTHLIKTRGQQVTLRCSPKSGHDTVSWYQQALGQGPQFIFQYYEEEERQRGNFPDRFSGHQFPNYSSELNVNALLLGDSALYLCASSLQGAGGGAEAFFGQGTRLTVV.

This chain joins TRBV5-1 and TRBJ1-1; 11 nucleotides match TRBD1. The CDR3 is 13 amino acids. Germline V gene data show CDR1 as SGHRS and CDR2 as YFSETQ. After removal of 5 bases from V and 10 bases from J, the junction contained 7 bases not matched to a gene. The CDR3 loop reads CASRTGQGEAAFF. Written as DNA, the CDR3 is TGCGCCAGCAGAACGGGACAGGGGGAGGCAGCTTTCTTT. The full variable domain, completed using reference TRBV5-1 and TRBJ1-1, is KAGVTQTPRYLIKTRGQQVTLSCSPISGHRSVSWYQQTPGQGLQFLFEYFSETQRNKGNFPGRFSGRQFSNSRSEMNVSTLELGDSALYLCASRTGQGEAAFFGQGTRLTVV.

The chain joins TRBV2 to TRBJ2-1; D perhaps matches TRBD2 (6 bases). This CDR3 comprises 14 residues. Between the trimmed V and J ends, which lost 3 bases and 8 bases, there was a span of 14 bases. Germline V lookup: CDR1 SNHLY, CDR2 FYNNEI. CDR3 in amino acids: CASSDGLANDEQFF. CDR3 nucleotides: TGTGCCAGCAGTGATGGGCTAGCGAATGATGAGCAGTTCTTC.

The rearrangement joins TRBV18 to TRBJ2-3; tentatively, D is TRBD2 (5 bases). The ends were cut back, 2 bases at V and 2 bases at J, with 17 bases in the middle. The CDR3 sequence is 17 residues long. CDR1 is KGHSH, CDR2 LQKENI, per germline. For the CDR3, the DNA is TGTGCCAGCTCACCAGGGAGAATTGCGGGCGTCACAGATACGCAGTATTTT. Translating it yields CASSPGRIAGVTDTQYF.